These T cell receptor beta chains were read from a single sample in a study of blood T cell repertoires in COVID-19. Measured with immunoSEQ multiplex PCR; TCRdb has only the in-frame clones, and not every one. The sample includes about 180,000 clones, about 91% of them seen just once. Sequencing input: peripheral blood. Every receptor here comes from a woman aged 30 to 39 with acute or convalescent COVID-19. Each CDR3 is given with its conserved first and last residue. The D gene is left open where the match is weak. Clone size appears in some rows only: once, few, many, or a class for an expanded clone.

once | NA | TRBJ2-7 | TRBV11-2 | CASSSGVQSYEQYF | TGTGCCAGCAGCTCGGGGGTACAGTCCTACGAGCAGTACTTC
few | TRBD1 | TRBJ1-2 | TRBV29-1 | CSHGTGDYLGYTF | TGCAGCCATGGGACAGGGGATTACCTCGGCTACACCTTC
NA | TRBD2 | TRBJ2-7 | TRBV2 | CASRGLAGHYEQYF | TGTGCCAGCAGGGGACTAGCGGGGCACTACGAGCAGTACTTC
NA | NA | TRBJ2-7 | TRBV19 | CATRALGSSYEQYF | TGTGCCACTCGGGCGCTAGGGAGCTCCTACGAGCAGTACTTC
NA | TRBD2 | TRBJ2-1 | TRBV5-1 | CASSPLLASGIGNEQFF | TGCGCCAGCAGCCCCCTACTAGCCAGCGGGATCGGGAATGAGCAGTTCTTC
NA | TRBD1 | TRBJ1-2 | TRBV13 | CASSPPLTGRYGYTF | TGTGCCAGCAGCCCCCCCTTGACAGGGCGGTATGGCTACACCTTC
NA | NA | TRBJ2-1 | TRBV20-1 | CSASRSNEQFF | TGCAGCGCATCTCGGAGCAATGAGCAGTTCTTC
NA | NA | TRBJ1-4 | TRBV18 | CASSPFEPKTNEKLFF | TGTGCCAGCTCACCATTCGAGCCGAAAACTAATGAAAAACTGTTTTTT
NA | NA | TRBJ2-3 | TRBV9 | CASSARESWADTQYF | TGTGCCAGCAGCGCACGGGAGTCTTGGGCAGATACGCAGTATTTT
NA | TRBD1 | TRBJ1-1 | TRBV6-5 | CASRITGDTEAFF | TGTGCCAGCAGGATAACAGGGGACACTGAAGCTTTCTTT
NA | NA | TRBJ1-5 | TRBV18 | CASSAWGRSHPQHF | TGTGCCAGCTCAGCTTGGGGCCGATCACACCCCCAGCATTTT
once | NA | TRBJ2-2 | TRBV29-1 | CRFVTGELFF | TGCCGGTTCGTCACCGGGGAGCTGTTTTTT
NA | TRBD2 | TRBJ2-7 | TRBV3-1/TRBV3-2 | CASSSSGGKQYF | TGTGCCAGCAGCTCCAGCGGGGGGAAGCAGTACTTC
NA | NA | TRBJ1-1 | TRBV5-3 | CARSPEGEAFF | TGTGCCAGAAGCCCGGAGGGTGAAGCTTTCTTT
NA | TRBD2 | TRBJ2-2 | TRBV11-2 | CASILAGVVGELFF | TGTGCCAGCATTCTAGCGGGAGTTGTAGGGGAGCTGTTTTTT